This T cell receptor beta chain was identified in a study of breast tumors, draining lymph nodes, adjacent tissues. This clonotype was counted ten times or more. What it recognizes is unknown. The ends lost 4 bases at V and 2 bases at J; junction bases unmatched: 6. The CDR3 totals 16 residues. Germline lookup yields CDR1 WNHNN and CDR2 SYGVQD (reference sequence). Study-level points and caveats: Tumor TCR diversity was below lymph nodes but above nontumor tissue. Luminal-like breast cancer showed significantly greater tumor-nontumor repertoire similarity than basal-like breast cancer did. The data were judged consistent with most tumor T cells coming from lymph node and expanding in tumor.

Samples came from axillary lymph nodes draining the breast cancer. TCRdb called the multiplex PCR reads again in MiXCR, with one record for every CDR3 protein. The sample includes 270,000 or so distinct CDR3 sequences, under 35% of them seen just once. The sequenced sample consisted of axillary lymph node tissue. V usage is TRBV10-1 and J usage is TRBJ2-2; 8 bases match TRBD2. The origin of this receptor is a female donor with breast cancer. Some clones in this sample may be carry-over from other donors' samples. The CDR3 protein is CASSAVLAGNTGELFF. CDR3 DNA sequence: TGCGCCAGCAGTGCCGTTCTAGCGGGCAACACCGGGGAGCTGTTTTTT.